Listed here is a single T cell receptor (beta chain). Assay used: immunoSEQ multiplex PCR; TCRdb lists only in-frame clones, some missing. Among 250,000 to 300,000 clones listed, roughly 80% were seen once. The sample comes from a study of blood T cell repertoires in COVID-19. Germline values: CDR1 MNHEY, CDR2 SVGAGI. The junction had 6 bases not matched to a gene; V was cut back by 6 bases and J by 2 bases. The CDR3 spans 14 residues. Specimen: PBMCs or T cells enriched from blood (not recorded which). This chain uses TRBV6-5 with TRBJ1-2, with 7 bases matching TRBD1. The receptor's source is a man aged 35 to 55 who had been exposed to COVID-19. In nucleotides, the CDR3 is TGTGCCAGCAGGAGGGGGGACAGAAACTATGGCTACACCTTC. It is translated as CASRRGDRNYGYTF.